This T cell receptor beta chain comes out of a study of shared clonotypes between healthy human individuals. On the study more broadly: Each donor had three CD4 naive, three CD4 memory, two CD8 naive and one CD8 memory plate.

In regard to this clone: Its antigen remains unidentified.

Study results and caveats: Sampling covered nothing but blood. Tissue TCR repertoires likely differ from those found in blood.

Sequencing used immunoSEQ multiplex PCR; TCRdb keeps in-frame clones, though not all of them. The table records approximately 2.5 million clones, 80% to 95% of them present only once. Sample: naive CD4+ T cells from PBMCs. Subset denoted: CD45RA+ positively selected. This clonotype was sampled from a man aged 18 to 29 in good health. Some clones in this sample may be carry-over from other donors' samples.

As DNA, the CDR3 is TGTGCCATCAGTCCATTGGGGACTAGCGGGGGCACCGGGGAGCTGTTTTTT. Translation: CAISPLGTSGGTGELFF. This sequence joins TRBV10-3 and TRBJ2-2; TRBD2 matches at 14 bases. Germline CDR1 ENHRY, CDR2 SYGVKD. There are 17 residues in the CDR3. The junction had 6 bases not matched to a gene; V was cut back by 5 bases and J by 4 bases.